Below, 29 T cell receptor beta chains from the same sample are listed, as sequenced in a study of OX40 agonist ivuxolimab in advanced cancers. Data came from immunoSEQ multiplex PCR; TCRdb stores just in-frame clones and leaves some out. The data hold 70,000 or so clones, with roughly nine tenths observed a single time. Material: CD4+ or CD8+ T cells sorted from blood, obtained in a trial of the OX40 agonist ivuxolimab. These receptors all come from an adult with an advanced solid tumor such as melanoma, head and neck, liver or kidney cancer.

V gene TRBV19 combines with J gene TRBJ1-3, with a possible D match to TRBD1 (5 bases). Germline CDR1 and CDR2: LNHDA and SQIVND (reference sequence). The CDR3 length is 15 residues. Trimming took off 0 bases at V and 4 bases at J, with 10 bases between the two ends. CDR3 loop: CASSIDRGYGNTIYF. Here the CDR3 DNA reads TGTGCCAGTAGTATAGACCGGGGGTACGGAAACACCATATATTTT.

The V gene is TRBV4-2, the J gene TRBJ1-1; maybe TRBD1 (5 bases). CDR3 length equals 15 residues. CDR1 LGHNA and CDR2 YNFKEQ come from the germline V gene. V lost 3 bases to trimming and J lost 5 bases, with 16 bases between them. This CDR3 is CASSHGGGLPTEAFF. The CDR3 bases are TGTGCCAGCAGCCATGGGGGAGGGTTACCGACTGAAGCTTTCTTT.

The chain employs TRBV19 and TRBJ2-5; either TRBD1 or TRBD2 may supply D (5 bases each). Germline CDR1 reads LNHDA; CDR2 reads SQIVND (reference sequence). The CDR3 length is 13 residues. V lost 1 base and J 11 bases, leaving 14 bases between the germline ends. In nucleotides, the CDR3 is TGTGCCAGTAGTATAGGTGGGGCCGGGGAGCAGTACTTC. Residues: CASSIGGAGEQYF.

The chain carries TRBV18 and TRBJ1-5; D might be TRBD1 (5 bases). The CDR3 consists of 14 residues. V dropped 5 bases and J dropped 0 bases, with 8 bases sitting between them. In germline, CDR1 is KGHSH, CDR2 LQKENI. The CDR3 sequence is CASSGTTSNQPQHF. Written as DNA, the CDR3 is TGTGCCAGCTCAGGGACTACTAGCAATCAGCCCCAGCATTTT. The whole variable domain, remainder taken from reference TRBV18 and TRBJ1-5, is NAGVMQNPRHLVRRRGQEARLRCSPMKGHSHVYWYRQLPEEGLKFMVYLQKENIIDESGMPKERFSAEFPKEGPSILRIQQVVRGDSAAYFCASSGTTSNQPQHFGDGTRLSIL.

The CDR3 bases are TGTGCCAGCAGCTTAGGGGGGCCCGCCAGCTATGGCTACACCTTC. It encodes CASSLGGPASYGYTF. This sequence joins TRBV5-4 and TRBJ1-2; weak D call: TRBD1 (6 bases). CDR3 length: 15 residues. Germline loops: CDR1 SGHNT, CDR2 YYREEE (reference sequence). Trimming stripped 2 bases from V and 4 bases from J, with 15 bases between.

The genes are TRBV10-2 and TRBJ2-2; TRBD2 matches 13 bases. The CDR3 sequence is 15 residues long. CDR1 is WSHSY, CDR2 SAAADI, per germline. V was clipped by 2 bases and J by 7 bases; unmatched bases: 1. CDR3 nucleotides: TGCGCCAGCAGTGAGGGACTAGCGGGGGTCGGGGAGCTGTTTTTT. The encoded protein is CASSEGLAGVGELFF.

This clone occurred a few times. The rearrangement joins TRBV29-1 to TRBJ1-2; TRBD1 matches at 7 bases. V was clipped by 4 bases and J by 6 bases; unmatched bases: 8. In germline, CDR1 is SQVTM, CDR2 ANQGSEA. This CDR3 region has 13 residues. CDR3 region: CSVVRGLWDGYTF. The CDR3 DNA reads TGCAGCGTTGTGAGGGGGCTCTGGGATGGCTACACCTTC.

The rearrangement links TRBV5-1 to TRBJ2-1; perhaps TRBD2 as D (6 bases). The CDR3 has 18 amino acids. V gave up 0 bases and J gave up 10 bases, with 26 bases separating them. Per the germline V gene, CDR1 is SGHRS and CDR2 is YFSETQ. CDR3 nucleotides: TGCGCCAGCAGCTTGGAGGGTGTGGGGGACTTGGCAGGGAGCGAGCAGTTCTTC. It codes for CASSLEGVGDLAGSEQFF.

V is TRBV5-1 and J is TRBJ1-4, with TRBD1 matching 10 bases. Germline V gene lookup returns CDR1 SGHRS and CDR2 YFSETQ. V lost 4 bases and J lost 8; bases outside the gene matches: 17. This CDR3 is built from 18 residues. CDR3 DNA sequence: TGCGCCAGCAGCCCTTCCGGGACAGGGGTCCCTCTTGGGGAAAAACTGTTTTTT. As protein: CASSPSGTGVPLGEKLFF.

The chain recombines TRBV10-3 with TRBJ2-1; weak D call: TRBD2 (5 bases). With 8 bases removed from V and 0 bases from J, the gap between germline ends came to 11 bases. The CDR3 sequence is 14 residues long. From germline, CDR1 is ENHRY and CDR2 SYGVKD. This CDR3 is CAIGGSDSYNEQFF. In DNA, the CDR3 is TGTGCCATCGGAGGAAGTGACTCCTACAATGAGCAGTTCTTC.

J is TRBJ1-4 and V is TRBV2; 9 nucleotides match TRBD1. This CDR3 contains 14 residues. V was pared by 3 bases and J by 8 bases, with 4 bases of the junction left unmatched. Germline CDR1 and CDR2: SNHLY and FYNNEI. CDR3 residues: CASSDRTGAEKLFF. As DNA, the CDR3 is TGTGCCAGCAGTGACAGGACAGGGGCGGAAAAACTGTTTTTT.

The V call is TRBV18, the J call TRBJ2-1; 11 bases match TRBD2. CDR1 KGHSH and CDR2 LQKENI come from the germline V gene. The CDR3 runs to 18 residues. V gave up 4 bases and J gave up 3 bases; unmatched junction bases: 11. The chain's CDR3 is CASSLNPGTSGYYNEQFF. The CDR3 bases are TGTGCCAGCTCACTGAATCCTGGGACTAGCGGCTACTACAATGAGCAGTTCTTC. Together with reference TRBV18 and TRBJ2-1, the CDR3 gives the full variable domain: NAGVMQNPRHLVRRRGQEARLRCSPMKGHSHVYWYRQLPEEGLKFMVYLQKENIIDESGMPKERFSAEFPKEGPSILRIQQVVRGDSAAYFCASSLNPGTSGYYNEQFFGPGTRLTVL.

The CDR3 sequence is CASSLDGTGDPGYGYTF. As DNA, the CDR3 is TGCGCCAGCAGCTTGGATGGGACAGGGGATCCTGGCTATGGCTACACCTTC. The rearrangement uses TRBV5-1 and TRBJ1-2, with 10 bases that match TRBD1. This CDR3 contains 17 residues. Germline V gene sequence: CDR1 SGHRS, CDR2 YFSETQ. V lost 0 bases, J lost 4 bases, and 9 bases stayed unmatched.

The CDR3 reads CASSPWRAETQYF. The CDR3 nucleotides are TGTGCCAGCAGTCCGTGGCGAGCCGAGACCCAGTACTTC. The V gene is TRBV6-5, the J gene TRBJ2-5; D is unresolved. The V and J ends lost 5 bases and 5 bases respectively, with 12 bases between them. This CDR3 is 13 amino acids long. Germline CDR1 and CDR2: MNHEY and SVGAGI.

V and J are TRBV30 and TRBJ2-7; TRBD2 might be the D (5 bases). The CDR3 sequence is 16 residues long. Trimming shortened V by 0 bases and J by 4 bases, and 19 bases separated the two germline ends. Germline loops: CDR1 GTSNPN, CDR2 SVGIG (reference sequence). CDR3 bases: TGTGCCTGGAGTGTTGGGGTCTCCCCGAGGACTTACGAGCAGTACTTC. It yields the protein CAWSVGVSPRTYEQYF.

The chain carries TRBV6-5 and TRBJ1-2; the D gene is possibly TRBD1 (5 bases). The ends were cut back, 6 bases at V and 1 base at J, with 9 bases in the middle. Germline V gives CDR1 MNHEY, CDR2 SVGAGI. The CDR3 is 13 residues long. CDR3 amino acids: CASRGPLNYGYTF. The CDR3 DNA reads TGTGCCAGCAGGGGACCACTTAACTATGGCTACACCTTC.

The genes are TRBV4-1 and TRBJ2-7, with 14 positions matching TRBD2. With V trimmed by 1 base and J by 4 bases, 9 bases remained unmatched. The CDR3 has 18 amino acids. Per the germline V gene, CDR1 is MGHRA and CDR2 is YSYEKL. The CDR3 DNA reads TGCGCCAGCAGCCAAGGGGGACTAGCGGGGGCGAAGCGATACGAGCAGTACTTC. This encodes CASSQGGLAGAKRYEQYF.

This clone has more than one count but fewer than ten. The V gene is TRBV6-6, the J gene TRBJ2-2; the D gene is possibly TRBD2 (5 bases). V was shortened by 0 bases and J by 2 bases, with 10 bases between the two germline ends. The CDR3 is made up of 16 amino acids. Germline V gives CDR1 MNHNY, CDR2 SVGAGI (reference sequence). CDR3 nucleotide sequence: TGTGCCAGCAGTTACTCGAGGGCCACTAACACCGGGGAGCTGTTTTTT. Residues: CASSYSRATNTGELFF.

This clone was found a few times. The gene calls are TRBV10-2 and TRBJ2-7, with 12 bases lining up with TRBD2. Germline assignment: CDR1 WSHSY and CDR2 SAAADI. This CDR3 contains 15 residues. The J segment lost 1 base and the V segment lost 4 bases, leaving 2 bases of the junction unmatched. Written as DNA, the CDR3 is TGCGCCAGCAGTGGTACTAGCGGGGGGTCCTACGAGCAGTACTTC. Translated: CASSGTSGGSYEQYF.

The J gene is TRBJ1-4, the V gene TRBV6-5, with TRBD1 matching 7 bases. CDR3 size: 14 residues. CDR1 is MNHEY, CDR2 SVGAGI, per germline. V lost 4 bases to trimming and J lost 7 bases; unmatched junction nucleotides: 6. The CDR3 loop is CASSLTGSAEKLFF. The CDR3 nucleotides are TGTGCCAGCAGTTTGACAGGGTCGGCTGAAAAACTGTTTTTT.

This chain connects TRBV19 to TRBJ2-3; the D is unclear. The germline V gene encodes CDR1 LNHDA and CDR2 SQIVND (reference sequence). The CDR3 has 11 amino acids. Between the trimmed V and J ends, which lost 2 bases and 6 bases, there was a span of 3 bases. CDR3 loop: CASSIRDTQYF. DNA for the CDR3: TGTGCCAGTAGTATAAGGGATACGCAGTATTTT.

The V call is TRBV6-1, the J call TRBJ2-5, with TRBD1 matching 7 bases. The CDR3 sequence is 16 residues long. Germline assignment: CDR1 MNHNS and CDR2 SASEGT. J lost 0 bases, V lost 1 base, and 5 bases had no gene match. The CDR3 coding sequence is TGTGCCAGCAGTGAAGGCCTTAGGGGGCACCAAGAGACCCAGTACTTC. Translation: CASSEGLRGHQETQYF.

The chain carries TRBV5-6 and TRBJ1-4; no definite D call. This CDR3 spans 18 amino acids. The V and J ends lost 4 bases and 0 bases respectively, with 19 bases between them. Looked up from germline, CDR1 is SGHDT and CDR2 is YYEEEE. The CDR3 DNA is TGTGCCAGCAGCGCCCTAATAGAACCTTCGGCAACTAATGAAAAACTGTTTTTT. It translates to CASSALIEPSATNEKLFF.

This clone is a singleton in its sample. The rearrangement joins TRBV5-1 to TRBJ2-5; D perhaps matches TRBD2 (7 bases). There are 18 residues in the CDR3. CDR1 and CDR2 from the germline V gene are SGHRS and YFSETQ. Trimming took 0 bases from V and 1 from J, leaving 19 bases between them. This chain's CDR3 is CASSLGGGGGPRQETQYF. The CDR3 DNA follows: TGCGCCAGCAGCTTGGGGGGCGGCGGGGGCCCCCGCCAAGAGACCCAGTACTTC.

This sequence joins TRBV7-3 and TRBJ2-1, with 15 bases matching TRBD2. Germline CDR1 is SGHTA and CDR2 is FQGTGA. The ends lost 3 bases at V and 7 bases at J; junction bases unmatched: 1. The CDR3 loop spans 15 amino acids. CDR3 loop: CASSLGLAGGNEQFF. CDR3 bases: TGTGCCAGCAGCTTGGGACTAGCGGGAGGTAATGAGCAGTTCTTC.

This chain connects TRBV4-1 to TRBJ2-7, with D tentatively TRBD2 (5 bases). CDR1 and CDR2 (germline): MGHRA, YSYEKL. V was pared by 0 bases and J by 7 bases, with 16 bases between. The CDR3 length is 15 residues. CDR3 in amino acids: CASSQDLLPRGEQYF. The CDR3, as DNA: TGCGCCAGCAGCCAAGATTTATTACCCCGAGGGGAGCAGTACTTC.

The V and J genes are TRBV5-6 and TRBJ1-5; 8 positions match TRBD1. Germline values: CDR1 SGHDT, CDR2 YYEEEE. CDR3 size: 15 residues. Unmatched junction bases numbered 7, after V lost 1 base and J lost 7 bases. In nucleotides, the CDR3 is TGTGCCAGCAGCTTGTCTGACAGGGGAGGACAGCCCCAGCATTTT. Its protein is CASSLSDRGGQPQHF.

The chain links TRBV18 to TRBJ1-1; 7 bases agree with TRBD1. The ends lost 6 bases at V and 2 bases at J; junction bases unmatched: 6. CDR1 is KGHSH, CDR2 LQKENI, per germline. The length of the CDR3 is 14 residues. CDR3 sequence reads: CASSPRQGNTEAFF. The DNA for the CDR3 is TGTGCCAGCTCGCCTCGACAGGGCAACACTGAAGCTTTCTTT.

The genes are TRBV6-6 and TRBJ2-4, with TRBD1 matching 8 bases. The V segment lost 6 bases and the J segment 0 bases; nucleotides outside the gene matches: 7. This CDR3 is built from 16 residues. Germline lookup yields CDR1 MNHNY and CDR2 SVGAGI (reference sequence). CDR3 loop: CASSDRGPLAKNIQYF. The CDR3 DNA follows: TGTGCCAGCAGCGACAGGGGCCCTTTAGCCAAAAACATTCAGTACTTC.